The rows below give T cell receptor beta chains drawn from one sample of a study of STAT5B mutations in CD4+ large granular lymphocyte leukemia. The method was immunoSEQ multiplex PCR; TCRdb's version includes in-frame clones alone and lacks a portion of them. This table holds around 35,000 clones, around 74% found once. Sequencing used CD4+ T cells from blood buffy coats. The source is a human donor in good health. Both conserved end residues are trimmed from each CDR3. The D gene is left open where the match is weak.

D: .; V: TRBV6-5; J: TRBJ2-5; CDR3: ASSYSSRAGETQY
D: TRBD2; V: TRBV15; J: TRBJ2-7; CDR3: ATSRDGLVYEQY
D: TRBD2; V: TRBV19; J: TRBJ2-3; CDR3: ASTTGLAPTDTQY
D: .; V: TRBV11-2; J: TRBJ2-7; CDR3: ASSLNRARYEQY
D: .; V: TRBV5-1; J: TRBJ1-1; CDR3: ASSLLATGNTEAF
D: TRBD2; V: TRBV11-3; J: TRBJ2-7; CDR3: ASSPRGGRYEQY
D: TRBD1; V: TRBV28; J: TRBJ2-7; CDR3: ASSYTYRGNRTYEQY
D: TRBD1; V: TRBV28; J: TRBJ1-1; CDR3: ASTPLGRGRFNTEAF
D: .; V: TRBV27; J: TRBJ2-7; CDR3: ASSLGEGERYEQY
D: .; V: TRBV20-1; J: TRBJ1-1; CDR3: SARVGQGSF
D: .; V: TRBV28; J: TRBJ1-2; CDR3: ASSTPIGYT
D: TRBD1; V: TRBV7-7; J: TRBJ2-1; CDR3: ASSSDRYNEQF
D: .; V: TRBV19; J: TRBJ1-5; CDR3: ASSPERSQPQH
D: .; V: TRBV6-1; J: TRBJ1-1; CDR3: ASSWEALNTEAF
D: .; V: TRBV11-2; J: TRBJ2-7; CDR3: ASSFDTPDYYEQY
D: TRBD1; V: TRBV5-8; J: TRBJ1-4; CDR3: ASSRGQRIGNEKLF
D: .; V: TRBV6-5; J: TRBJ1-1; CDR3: ASSYLEQGGTEAF
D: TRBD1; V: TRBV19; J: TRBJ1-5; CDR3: ASSIQGAEQPQH
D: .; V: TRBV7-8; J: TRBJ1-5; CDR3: ASSASGLRGRNSNQPQH
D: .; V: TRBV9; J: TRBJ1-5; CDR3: ASSGGPGTYSNQPQH
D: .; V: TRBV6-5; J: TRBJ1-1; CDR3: ASTPLGLNTEAF
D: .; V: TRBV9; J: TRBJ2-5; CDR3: ASSQNQETQY
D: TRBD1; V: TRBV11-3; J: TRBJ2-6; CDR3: ASIGQDRSGANVLT
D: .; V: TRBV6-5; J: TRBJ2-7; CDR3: ASRLPGGLGEQY
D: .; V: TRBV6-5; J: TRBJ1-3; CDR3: ASSSHDGVGGNTIY
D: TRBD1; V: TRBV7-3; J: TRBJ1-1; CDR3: ASSQQGAYDTEAF
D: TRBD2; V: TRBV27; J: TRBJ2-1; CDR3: ASRRSGGRDNEQF
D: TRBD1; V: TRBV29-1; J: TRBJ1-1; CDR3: SVATGGTEAF
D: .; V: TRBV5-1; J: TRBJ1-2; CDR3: ASSPDSAYGYT
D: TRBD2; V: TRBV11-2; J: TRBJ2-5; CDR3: ASSAGSGGETQY
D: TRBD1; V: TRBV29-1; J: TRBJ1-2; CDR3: SVEVTGGNYGYT
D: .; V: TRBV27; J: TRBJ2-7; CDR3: ASSLSLTYGIQY
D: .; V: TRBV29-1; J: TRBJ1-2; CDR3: SAGTNLYYGYT